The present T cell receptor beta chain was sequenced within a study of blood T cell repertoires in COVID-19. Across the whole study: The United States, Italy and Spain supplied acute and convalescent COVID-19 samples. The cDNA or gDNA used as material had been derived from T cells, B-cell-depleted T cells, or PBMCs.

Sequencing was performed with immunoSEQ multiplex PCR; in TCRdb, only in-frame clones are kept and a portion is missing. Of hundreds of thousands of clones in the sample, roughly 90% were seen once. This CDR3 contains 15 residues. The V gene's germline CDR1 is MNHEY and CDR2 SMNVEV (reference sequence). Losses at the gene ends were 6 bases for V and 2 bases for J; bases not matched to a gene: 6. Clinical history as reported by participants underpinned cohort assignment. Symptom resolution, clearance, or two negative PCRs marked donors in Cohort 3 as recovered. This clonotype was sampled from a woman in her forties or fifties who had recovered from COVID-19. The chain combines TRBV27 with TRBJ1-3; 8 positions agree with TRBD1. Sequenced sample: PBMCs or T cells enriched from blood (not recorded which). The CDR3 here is CASSQGQGPGNTIYF. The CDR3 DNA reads TGTGCCAGCAGCCAAGGACAGGGACCTGGAAACACCATATATTTT.